This T cell receptor (delta chain) was documented in a study of gamma-delta T cells after stem cell transplantation. TCRdb called clones from the RT-PCR reads again using CATT. The data show around 1,200 delta-chain clones, about 9% seen once. In its sample, this clone is large (0.1 to 1%). Germline-derived CDR1 and CDR2 are GEAIGNYY and EKD. This CDR3 is 15 amino acids long. V lost 1 base and J lost 0, with 11 bases in between. The sequence derives from a human donor. It is not recorded whose cells these are; they may come from a transplant donor. The rearrangement uses TRDV2 and TRDJ1; D perhaps matches TRDD3 (5 bases). Sample: gamma-delta T cells. In nucleotides, the CDR3 is TGTGCCTGTGACACTTTGGGGACGTACACCGATAAACTCATCTTT. As protein: CACDTLGTYTDKLIF.